This T cell receptor (beta chain) was found in a study of cytomegalovirus exposure and HLA in healthy donors. Whole-study results and caveats: A few V segments could not be told apart, such as TRBV6-2 and TRBV6-3, and were left out. The listing of 150 to 200 TCR beta chains classed them as cytomegalovirus-associated. A later analysis reportedly identified an Asian-associated ancestry cluster as carrying fewer N-insertions than the approximately 730-donor mean. The productive fraction for most TCR beta V segments was about 90% or about 30% in an earlier analysis.

Turning to this clone: What it recognizes is unknown.

The PCR employed 60 Vbeta primers together with 13 Jbeta primers. Produced via immunoSEQ multiplex PCR; TCRdb's table is partial and in-frame only. The sample contains roughly 120,000 clones, approximately 80% of which appear only once. V lost 3 bases and J lost 7; bases outside the gene matches: 4. This CDR3 is 14 amino acids long. Germline V gene data show CDR1 as LGHNA and CDR2 as YSLEER. The TCR comes from a woman aged 35 to 49 in good health and CMV-seropositive. V is TRBV4-3 and J is TRBJ2-2, with TRBD1 identical over 8 bases. The material sequenced was PBMCs. This chain's CDR3 is CASSQDRDVGELFF. CDR3 in DNA: TGCGCCAGCAGCCAGGACAGGGATGTCGGGGAGCTGTTTTTT.